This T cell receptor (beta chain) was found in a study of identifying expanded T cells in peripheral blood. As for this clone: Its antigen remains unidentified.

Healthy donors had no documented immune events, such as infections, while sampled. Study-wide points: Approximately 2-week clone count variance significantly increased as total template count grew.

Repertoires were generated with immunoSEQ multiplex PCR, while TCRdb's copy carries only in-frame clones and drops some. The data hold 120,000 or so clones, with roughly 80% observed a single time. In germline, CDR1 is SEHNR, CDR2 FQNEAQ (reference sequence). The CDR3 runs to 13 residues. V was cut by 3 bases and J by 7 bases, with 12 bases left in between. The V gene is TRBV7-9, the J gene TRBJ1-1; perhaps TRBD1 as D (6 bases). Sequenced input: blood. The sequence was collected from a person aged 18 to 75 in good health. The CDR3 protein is CASSLAGASEAFF. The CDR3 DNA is TGTGCCAGCAGCTTGGCAGGGGCGAGTGAAGCTTTCTTT.